This T cell receptor (beta chain) was recovered during a study of control samples from healthy donors and cancer patients. The repertoire was sequenced with immunoSEQ multiplex PCR; TCRdb's copy has only in-frame clones and lacks some. The table has about 68,000 clones, 83% seen once; the top ten hold 15% to 18%. Germline trimming cut 1 base from V and 1 base from J; bases unmatched to any gene: 9. The CDR3 runs to 17 residues. CDR1 and CDR2 from the germline V gene are LGHDT and YNNKEL (reference sequence). This clonotype was sampled from a man aged 55 to 70 in good health. What was sequenced was blood. This sequence joins TRBV3-1 (or the pseudogene TRBV3-2) and TRBJ2-5; 7 bases line up with TRBD2. CDR3 protein: CASSQVLARFSQETQYF. The DNA of the CDR3 is TGTGCCAGCAGCCAAGTACTAGCGAGATTCTCCCAAGAGACCCAGTACTTC.